Sequencing of this TCR beta chain was carried out in a study of blood T cell repertoires in COVID-19. Among Cohort 3 donors, those recovered had two negative PCRs, clearance, or symptom resolution. The germline V gene encodes CDR1 SGHTA and CDR2 FQGNSA. This CDR3 is 17 amino acids long. V gave up 1 base and J gave up 5 bases; unmatched junction bases: 8. The data were produced by immunoSEQ multiplex PCR, yet TCRdb's version contains in-frame clones alone and is incomplete. This table holds some 300,000 clones, 89% found once. The chain links TRBV7-2 to TRBJ2-2; 9 bases map to TRBD1. The sequence was obtained from a woman between 35 and 50 years old who had recovered from COVID-19. Sequencing used PBMCs or T cells enriched from blood (not recorded which). The DNA of the CDR3 is TGTGCCAGCAGCTTAGAGTGGACAGGGGCTTTGACCGGGGAGCTGTTTTTT. It specifies CASSLEWTGALTGELFF. The variable domain in full, completed from reference TRBV7-2 and TRBJ2-2, reads GAGVSQSPSNKVTEKGKDVELRCDPISGHTALYWYRQSLGQGLEFLIYFQGNSAPDKSGLPSDRFSAERTGGSVSTLTIQRTQQEDSAVYLCASSLEWTGALTGELFFGEGSRLTVL.